This is a list of T cell receptor beta chains from one sample in a study of T-cell reconstitution after alpha-beta-depleted transplantation in children. TCRdb redid the calling of the PCR reads with MiXCR, one entry per CDR3 protein. In the table there are 200,000 to 250,000 distinct CDR3 sequences, around 12% of which are singletons. Here the sequenced sample was PBMCs from the stem cell graft donor, taken from the stem cell graft. These receptors originate from a human donor who donated a stem cell graft to a child with acute lymphoblastic leukemia. Each CDR3 is given with its conserved first and last residue. The order of the fields is D gene, J gene, clone size, V gene, CDR3 protein, CDR3 DNA. A D gene is named only where the DNA matches it firmly. A clone size is listed for some rows: how often the clone was seen (once, few, many), or a class if it is expanded.

d_call: TRBD1; j_call: TRBJ2-7; clone_size: few; v_call: TRBV2; cdr3_aa: CASSEAAGTAYEQYF; cdr3_nt: TGTGCCAGCAGTGAAGCAGCCGGGACAGCCTACGAGCAGTACTTC
d_call: TRBD1; j_call: TRBJ2-3; clone_size: many; v_call: TRBV5-6; cdr3_aa: CASSSYRDSNTDTQYF; cdr3_nt: TGTGCCAGCAGCAGCTACCGGGACAGTAACACAGATACGCAGTATTTT
d_call: NA; j_call: TRBJ2-1; clone_size: many; v_call: TRBV5-1; cdr3_aa: CASSRGLGLPGHGYNEQFF; cdr3_nt: TGCGCCAGCAGCCGAGGACTGGGACTGCCGGGTCACGGCTACAATGAGCAGTTCTTC
d_call: NA; j_call: TRBJ1-5; clone_size: many; v_call: TRBV5-1; cdr3_aa: CASSLRGIEPQHF; cdr3_nt: TGCGCCAGCAGCTTGAGGGGAATTGAGCCCCAGCATTTT
d_call: TRBD2; j_call: TRBJ2-2; clone_size: many; v_call: TRBV10-3; cdr3_aa: CAISLGTSGTSNTGELFF; cdr3_nt: TGTGCCATCAGCCTCGGGACTAGCGGGACCTCGAACACCGGGGAGCTGTTTTTT
d_call: TRBD2; j_call: TRBJ2-2; clone_size: many; v_call: TRBV6-2/TRBV6-3; cdr3_aa: CASSYSNLAGGPGTGELFF; cdr3_nt: TGTGCCAGCAGTTACTCGAACCTAGCGGGAGGGCCAGGGACCGGGGAGCTGTTTTTT
d_call: NA; j_call: TRBJ2-7; clone_size: many; v_call: TRBV7-9; cdr3_aa: CASSFDSYEQYF; cdr3_nt: TGTGCCAGCAGCTTTGACAGCTACGAGCAGTACTTC
d_call: TRBD1; j_call: TRBJ2-1; clone_size: many; v_call: TRBV2; cdr3_aa: CASSGNRGPYEQFF; cdr3_nt: TGTGCCAGCAGTGGGAACAGGGGGCCATATGAGCAGTTCTTC
d_call: NA; j_call: TRBJ2-7; clone_size: many; v_call: TRBV28; cdr3_aa: CASSRPSRVGEQYF; cdr3_nt: TGTGCCAGCAGTCGTCCCAGCCGGGTGGGCGAGCAGTACTTC
d_call: TRBD2; j_call: TRBJ2-5; clone_size: many; v_call: TRBV7-8; cdr3_aa: CASSLFRLAEETQYF; cdr3_nt: TGTGCCAGCAGCCTCTTCCGGCTAGCGGAAGAGACCCAGTACTTC
d_call: TRBD1; j_call: TRBJ2-4; clone_size: many; v_call: TRBV10-3; cdr3_aa: CAISGGQGKNIQYF; cdr3_nt: TGTGCCATCAGTGGGGGACAGGGAAAAAACATTCAGTACTTC
d_call: NA; j_call: TRBJ2-2; clone_size: many; v_call: TRBV20-1; cdr3_aa: CSGGTLVGGELFF; cdr3_nt: TGCAGTGGCGGGACCTTGGTGGGTGGGGAGCTGTTTTTT
d_call: NA; j_call: TRBJ2-5; clone_size: many; v_call: TRBV29-1; cdr3_aa: CSGRKYQETQYF; cdr3_nt: TGCAGCGGTAGAAAGTACCAAGAGACCCAGTACTTC
d_call: NA; j_call: TRBJ1-1; clone_size: many; v_call: TRBV27; cdr3_aa: CASSLGPGAYTEAFF; cdr3_nt: TGTGCCAGCAGTTTAGGACCGGGGGCCTACACTGAAGCTTTCTTT
d_call: TRBD1; j_call: TRBJ2-2; clone_size: NA; v_call: TRBV6-1; cdr3_aa: CASSVGTVNTGELFF; cdr3_nt: TGTGCCAGCAGTGTGGGGACAGTTAACACCGGGGAGCTGTTTTTT
d_call: NA; j_call: TRBJ2-5; clone_size: NA; v_call: TRBV20-1; cdr3_aa: CSARVGGGHQGTQYF; cdr3_nt: TGCAGTGCTAGAGTAGGGGGGGGCCACCAAGGGACCCAGTACTTC
d_call: NA; j_call: TRBJ2-2; clone_size: many; v_call: TRBV7-2; cdr3_aa: CASSLGRGITGELFF; cdr3_nt: TGTGCCAGCAGCCTTGGAAGGGGGATCACCGGGGAGCTGTTTTTT
d_call: NA; j_call: TRBJ2-1; clone_size: many; v_call: TRBV12-3/TRBV12-4; cdr3_aa: CASSPGRLSYNEQFF; cdr3_nt: TGTGCCAGCAGCCCCGGACGGCTCTCCTACAATGAGCAGTTCTTC
d_call: TRBD1; j_call: TRBJ2-1; clone_size: many; v_call: TRBV4-3; cdr3_aa: CASSRTGQGAYNEQFF; cdr3_nt: TGCGCCAGCAGCCGCACGGGACAGGGGGCCTACAATGAGCAGTTCTTC
d_call: TRBD1; j_call: TRBJ1-1; clone_size: NA; v_call: TRBV6-2/TRBV6-3; cdr3_aa: CASSKPGQGNTEAFF; cdr3_nt: TGTGCCAGCAGCAAACCGGGACAGGGCAACACTGAAGCTTTCTTT
d_call: NA; j_call: TRBJ1-2; clone_size: NA; v_call: TRBV7-9; cdr3_aa: CAHGQGSYGYTF; cdr3_nt: TGTGCCCACGGGCAGGGTAGCTATGGCTACACCTTC
d_call: NA; j_call: TRBJ1-5; clone_size: many; v_call: TRBV7-2; cdr3_aa: CASSRDLSNQPQHF; cdr3_nt: TGTGCCAGCAGCCGGGACCTTAGCAATCAGCCCCAGCATTTT
d_call: NA; j_call: TRBJ2-3; clone_size: NA; v_call: TRBV28; cdr3_aa: CASSTHPAVTDTQYF; cdr3_nt: TGTGCCAGCAGCACCCACCCGGCCGTCACAGATACGCAGTATTTC
d_call: NA; j_call: TRBJ2-7; clone_size: NA; v_call: TRBV5-6; cdr3_aa: CASSSPLQGFRDEQYF; cdr3_nt: TGTGCCAGCAGCTCGCCACTGCAGGGGTTCAGGGACGAGCAGTACTTC
d_call: TRBD2; j_call: TRBJ2-1; clone_size: few; v_call: TRBV20-1; cdr3_aa: CSARDSGGGNEQFF; cdr3_nt: TGCAGTGCTAGGGATAGCGGGGGGGGAAATGAGCAGTTCTTC
d_call: TRBD1; j_call: TRBJ1-1; clone_size: many; v_call: TRBV4-3; cdr3_aa: CASSLGQVTEAFF; cdr3_nt: TGCGCCAGCAGCCTGGGACAGGTGACTGAAGCTTTCTTT
d_call: NA; j_call: TRBJ1-2; clone_size: many; v_call: TRBV10-2; cdr3_aa: CASNGRPGYGYTF; cdr3_nt: TGCGCCAGCAACGGACGGCCCGGCTATGGCTACACCTTC
d_call: NA; j_call: TRBJ2-2; clone_size: many; v_call: TRBV24-1; cdr3_aa: CATSDFQGRTGELFF; cdr3_nt: TGTGCCACCAGTGATTTTCAGGGAAGGACCGGGGAGCTGTTTTTT
d_call: TRBD1; j_call: TRBJ2-7; clone_size: many; v_call: TRBV28; cdr3_aa: CASSWTGGYEQYF; cdr3_nt: TGTGCCAGCAGTTGGACAGGGGGCTACGAGCAGTACTTC
d_call: NA; j_call: TRBJ2-3; clone_size: few; v_call: TRBV5-1; cdr3_aa: CASSSPWEAAITASTDTQYF; cdr3_nt: TGCGCCAGCAGCTCCCCCTGGGAAGCGGCCATAACAGCTAGCACAGATACGCAGTATTTT
d_call: TRBD1; j_call: TRBJ2-7; clone_size: NA; v_call: TRBV12-3/TRBV12-4; cdr3_aa: CASSSSLQTGRGVNYEQYF; cdr3_nt: TGTGCCAGCAGTTCCTCACTTCAGACAGGGCGAGGGGTAAACTACGAGCAGTACTTC
d_call: TRBD1; j_call: TRBJ2-1; clone_size: many; v_call: TRBV20-1; cdr3_aa: CSASRGTGGPVSDEQFF; cdr3_nt: TGCAGTGCTAGTAGGGGGACAGGGGGCCCTGTAAGCGATGAGCAGTTCTTC
d_call: NA; j_call: TRBJ2-7; clone_size: many; v_call: TRBV5-1; cdr3_aa: CASSLGEGAREQYF; cdr3_nt: TGCGCCAGCAGCTTGGGGGAGGGGGCCCGCGAGCAGTACTTC
d_call: NA; j_call: TRBJ1-2; clone_size: many; v_call: TRBV29-1; cdr3_aa: CSVEDSADLNYGYTF; cdr3_nt: TGCAGCGTTGAAGATTCGGCAGATTTAAACTATGGCTACACCTTC
d_call: NA; j_call: TRBJ2-7; clone_size: many; v_call: TRBV14; cdr3_aa: CASSQDLDEQYF; cdr3_nt: TGTGCCAGCAGCCAAGATCTGGACGAGCAGTACTTC
d_call: NA; j_call: TRBJ1-1; clone_size: many; v_call: TRBV12-3/TRBV12-4; cdr3_aa: CASSFGEGLEAFF; cdr3_nt: TGTGCCAGCAGTTTTGGCGAGGGTCTCGAAGCTTTCTTT
d_call: TRBD2; j_call: TRBJ2-1; clone_size: many; v_call: TRBV29-1; cdr3_aa: CSVVGSGAYNEQFF; cdr3_nt: TGCAGCGTTGTCGGTAGCGGGGCCTACAATGAGCAGTTCTTC
d_call: NA; j_call: TRBJ1-6; clone_size: many; v_call: TRBV7-9; cdr3_aa: CASNFAGLSSYNSPLHF; cdr3_nt: TGTGCCAGCAACTTTGCTGGGCTTAGCTCCTATAATTCACCCCTCCACTTT
d_call: TRBD2; j_call: TRBJ2-1; clone_size: many; v_call: TRBV20-1; cdr3_aa: CSATLAGGPMLGNEQFF; cdr3_nt: TGCAGTGCAACGCTAGCGGGAGGGCCCATGTTGGGGAATGAGCAGTTCTTC
d_call: NA; j_call: TRBJ2-4; clone_size: many; v_call: TRBV6-1; cdr3_aa: CASSRQAAKNIQYF; cdr3_nt: TGTGCCAGCAGCCGACAGGCTGCCAAAAACATTCAGTACTTC
d_call: NA; j_call: TRBJ1-1; clone_size: many; v_call: TRBV29-1; cdr3_aa: CSVELREAAFF; cdr3_nt: TGCAGCGTTGAACTCCGGGAGGCAGCTTTCTTT